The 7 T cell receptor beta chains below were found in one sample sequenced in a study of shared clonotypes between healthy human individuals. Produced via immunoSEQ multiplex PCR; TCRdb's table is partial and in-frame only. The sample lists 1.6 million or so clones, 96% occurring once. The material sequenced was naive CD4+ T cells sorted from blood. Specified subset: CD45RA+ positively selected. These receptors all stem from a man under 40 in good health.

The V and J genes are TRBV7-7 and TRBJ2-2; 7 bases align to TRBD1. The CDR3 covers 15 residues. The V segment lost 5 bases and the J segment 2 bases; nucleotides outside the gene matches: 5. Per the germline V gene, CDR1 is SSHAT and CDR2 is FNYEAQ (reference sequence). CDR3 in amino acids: CASSPTGANTGELFF. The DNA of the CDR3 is TGTGCCAGCAGCCCCACAGGGGCTAACACCGGGGAGCTGTTTTTT.

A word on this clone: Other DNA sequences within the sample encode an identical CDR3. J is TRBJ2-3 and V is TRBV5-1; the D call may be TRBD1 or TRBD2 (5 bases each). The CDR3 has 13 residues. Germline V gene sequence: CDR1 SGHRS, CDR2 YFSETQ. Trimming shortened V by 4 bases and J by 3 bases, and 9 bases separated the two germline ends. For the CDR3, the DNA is TGCGCCAGCAGCCCGGGACGGACAGATACGCAGTATTTT. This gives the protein CASSPGRTDTQYF.

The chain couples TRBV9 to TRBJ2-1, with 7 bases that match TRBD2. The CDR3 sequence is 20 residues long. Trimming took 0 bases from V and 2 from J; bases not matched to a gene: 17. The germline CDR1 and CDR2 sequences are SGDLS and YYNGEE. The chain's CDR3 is CASSVGGGLGTSIAYNEQFF. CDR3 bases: TGTGCCAGCAGCGTAGGGGGAGGACTAGGGACCTCGATCGCCTACAATGAGCAGTTCTTC.

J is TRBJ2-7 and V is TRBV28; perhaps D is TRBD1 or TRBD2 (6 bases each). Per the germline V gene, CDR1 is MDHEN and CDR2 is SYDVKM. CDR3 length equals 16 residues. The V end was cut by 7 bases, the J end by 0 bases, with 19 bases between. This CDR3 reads CASTIGGSGVSYEQYF. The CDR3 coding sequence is TGTGCCAGCACAATCGGGGGCTCAGGGGTCTCCTACGAGCAGTACTTC.

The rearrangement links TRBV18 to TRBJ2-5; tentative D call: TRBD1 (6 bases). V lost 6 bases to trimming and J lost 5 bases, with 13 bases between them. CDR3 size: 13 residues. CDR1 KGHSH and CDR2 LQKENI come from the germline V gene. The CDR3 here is CASSPDQGETQYF. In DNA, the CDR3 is TGTGCCAGCTCGCCGGACCAGGGGGAGACCCAGTACTTC.

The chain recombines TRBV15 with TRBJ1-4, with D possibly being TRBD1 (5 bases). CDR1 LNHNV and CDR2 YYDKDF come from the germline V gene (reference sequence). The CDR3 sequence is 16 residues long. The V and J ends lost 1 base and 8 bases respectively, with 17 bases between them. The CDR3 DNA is TGTGCCACCAGCAGAGTAGGAGGAGGGGCCGGGGAAAAACTGTTTTTT. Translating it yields CATSRVGGGAGEKLFF.

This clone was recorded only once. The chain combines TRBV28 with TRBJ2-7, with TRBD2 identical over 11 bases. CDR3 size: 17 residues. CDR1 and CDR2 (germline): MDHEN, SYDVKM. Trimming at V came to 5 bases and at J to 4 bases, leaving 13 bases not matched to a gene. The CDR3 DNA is TGTGCCAGCAGTCAAACTAGCGGGAGAGCTCAGCTGTACGAGCAGTACTTC. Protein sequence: CASSQTSGRAQLYEQYF.